This TCR beta chain was documented in a study of response to subunit inactivated influenza vaccine. TCRdb fed the RT-PCR reads into MiXCR, producing one record per CDR3 protein. Here the sample spans around 760,000 distinct CDR3 sequences, approximately 13% being singletons. Study observations and caveats: Only a handful of new T cells, the authors suggested, are recruited with each seasonal influenza vaccination.

V lost 5 bases and J lost 9; bases outside the gene matches: 14. The CDR3 covers 16 residues. Germline assignment: CDR1 SGHTA and CDR2 FQGNSA. This clonotype occurred a few times. Its antigen remains unknown. The sequence came from a man between 45 and 60 years old who received an inactivated influenza vaccine. This specimen consisted of PBMCs from blood, obtained 14 to 15 days before vaccination. V usage is TRBV7-2 and J usage is TRBJ2-1; 9 positions agree with TRBD2. For the CDR3, the DNA is TGTGCCAGCAGCGCCCATCGGGTAGCGGGAGCATCTGAGCAGTTCTTC. This translates into CASSAHRVAGASEQFF.